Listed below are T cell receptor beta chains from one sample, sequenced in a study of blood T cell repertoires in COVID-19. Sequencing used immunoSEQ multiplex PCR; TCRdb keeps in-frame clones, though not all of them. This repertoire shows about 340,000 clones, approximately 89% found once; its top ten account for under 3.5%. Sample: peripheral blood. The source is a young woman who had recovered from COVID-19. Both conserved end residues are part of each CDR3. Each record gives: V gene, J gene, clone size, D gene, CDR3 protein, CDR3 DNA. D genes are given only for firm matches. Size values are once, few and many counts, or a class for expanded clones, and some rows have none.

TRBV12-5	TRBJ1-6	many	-	CASGSRNDRKGSYNSPLHF	TGTGCTAGTGGTTCAAGAAATGACAGAAAAGGCTCCTATAATTCACCCCTCCACTTT
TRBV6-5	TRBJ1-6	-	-	CASRLGQQYNSPLHF	TGTGCCAGCAGGTTAGGACAGCAGTATAATTCACCCCTCCACTTT
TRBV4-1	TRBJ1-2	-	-	CASSQAQGSYYGYTF	TGCGCCAGCAGCCAAGCCCAGGGATCGTACTATGGCTACACCTTC
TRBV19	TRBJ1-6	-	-	CASSIMGQTNSPLHF	TGTGCCAGTAGTATTATGGGCCAGACCAATTCACCCCTCCACTTT
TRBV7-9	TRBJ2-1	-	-	CASILHLSYNEQFF	TGTGCCAGCATTCTCCACCTATCCTACAATGAGCAGTTCTTC
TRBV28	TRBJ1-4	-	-	CASSLGGRNEKLFF	TGTGCCAGCAGTTTGGGAGGACGAAATGAAAAACTGTTTTTT
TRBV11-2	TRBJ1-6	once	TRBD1	CASSLGGTGYNSPLHF	TGTGCCAGCAGCTTAGGAGGGACAGGGTATAATTCACCCCTCCACTTT
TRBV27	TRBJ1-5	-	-	CASSPAGAYSNQPQHF	TGTGCCAGCAGTCCCGCAGGGGCCTATAGCAATCAGCCCCAGCATTTT
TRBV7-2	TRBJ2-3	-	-	CASSPQAGAGYTQYF	TGTGCCAGCAGCCCCCAGGCGGGGGCCGGGTATACGCAGTATTTT
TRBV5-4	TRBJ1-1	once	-	CASSGRLRGTEAFF	TGTGCCAGCAGCGGCAGGCTGCGGGGCACTGAAGCTTTCTTT
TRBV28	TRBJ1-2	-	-	CASGTIDLNYGYTF	TGTGCCAGCGGAACCATCGACTTGAACTATGGCTACACCTTC
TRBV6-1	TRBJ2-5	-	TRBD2	CASSEFGLALQETQYF	TGTGCCAGCAGTGAATTCGGACTAGCTCTCCAAGAGACCCAGTACTTC
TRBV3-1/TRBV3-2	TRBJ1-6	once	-	CASSQGGTENSPLHF	TGTGCCAGCAGCCAAGGCGGGACCGAGAATTCACCCCTCCACTTT
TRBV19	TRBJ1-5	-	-	CASSLNQGNQPQHF	TGTGCCAGTAGTCTCAATCAGGGAAATCAGCCCCAGCATTTT
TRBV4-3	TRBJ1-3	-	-	CASSQDFRRNTIYF	TGCGCCAGCAGCCAAGATTTCAGAAGAAACACCATATATTTT
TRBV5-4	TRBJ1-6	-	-	CASSGGGSPLHF	TGTGCCAGCAGCGGGGGGGGTTCACCCCTCCACTTT